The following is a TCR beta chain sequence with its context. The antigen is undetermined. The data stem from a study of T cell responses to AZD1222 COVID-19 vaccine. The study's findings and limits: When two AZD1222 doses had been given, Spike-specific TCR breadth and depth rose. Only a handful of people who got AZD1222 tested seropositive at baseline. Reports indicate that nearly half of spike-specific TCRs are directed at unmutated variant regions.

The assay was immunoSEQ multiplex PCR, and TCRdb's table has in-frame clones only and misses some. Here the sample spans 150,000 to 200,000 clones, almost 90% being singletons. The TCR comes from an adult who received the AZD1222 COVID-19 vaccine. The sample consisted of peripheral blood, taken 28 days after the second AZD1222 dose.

The DNA of the CDR3 is TGTGCCAGCAGGGTGACTAGCGCCCCCACCGGGGAGCTGTTTTTT. Translation gives CASRVTSAPTGELFF. This chain uses TRBV3-1 (or the pseudogene TRBV3-2) with TRBJ2-2, with 8 bases matching TRBD2. J was trimmed by 4 bases and V by 6 bases; bases with no gene match: 7. The CDR3 has 15 amino acids. The germline V gene encodes CDR1 LGHDT and CDR2 YNNKEL (reference sequence).